These T cell receptor beta chains were read from a single sample in a study of blood T cell repertoires in COVID-19. Some clones are missing from TCRdb's copy, which holds only in-frame ones; the method was immunoSEQ multiplex PCR. This table holds approximately 110,000 clones, around 82% found once. Sequenced: peripheral blood. The receptors originated from a human donor in a cohort sampled during active or convalescent COVID-19. Both conserved end residues are part of each CDR3. A D gene is named only where the DNA matches it firmly. Clone size is not always given. Where it is, it says once, few, many or a class for expanded clones.

j_gene	abundance	v_gene	d_gene	CDR3aa	CDR3nt
TRBJ2-1	.	TRBV7-6	TRBD1	CASSLVQGAYNEQFF	TGTGCCAGCAGCTTAGTACAGGGGGCCTACAATGAGCAGTTCTTC
TRBJ1-2	.	TRBV6-2/TRBV6-3	TRBD1	CASSVGTGGDGYTF	TGTGCCAGCAGCGTCGGGACAGGGGGTGATGGCTACACCTTC
TRBJ2-7	.	TRBV21-1	.	CASSKCQGVPYEQYF	TGTGCCAGCAGCAAATGTCAGGGGGTCCCCTACGAGCAGTACTTC
TRBJ2-7	few	TRBV7-8	TRBD2	CASSLGWILAGVQSYEQYF	TGTGCCAGCAGCTTAGGGTGGATTCTAGCGGGAGTTCAATCCTACGAGCAGTACTTC
TRBJ2-1	.	TRBV28	TRBD1	CASSFLDRGLYEQFF	TGTGCCAGCAGTTTTTTGGACAGGGGGCTGTATGAGCAGTTCTTC
TRBJ1-1	.	TRBV5-1	.	CASSPPSGRGEAFF	TGCGCCAGCAGCCCCCCCTCGGGGCGGGGGGAAGCTTTCTTT
TRBJ1-1	.	TRBV29-1	TRBD1	CSVEDVRDRRNMNTEAFF	TGCAGCGTTGAAGATGTCCGGGACAGGCGGAACATGAACACTGAAGCTTTCTTT
TRBJ2-1	.	TRBV5-1	TRBD2	CASSWTSGLSYNEQFF	TGCGCCAGCAGCTGGACTAGCGGACTTTCCTACAATGAGCAGTTCTTC
TRBJ1-5	once	TRBV27	.	CASSRSGLSNQPQHF	TGTGCCAGCAGTCGCTCAGGGTTAAGCAATCAGCCCCAGCATTTT
TRBJ2-1	once	TRBV5-1	TRBD2	CASSLFTSGYEQFF	TGCGCCAGCAGCTTGTTTACTAGCGGGTATGAGCAGTTCTTC
TRBJ1-3	.	TRBV6-5	.	CASTTPSAGNTIYF	TGTGCCAGCACCACTCCTTCGGCTGGAAACACCATATATTTT
TRBJ1-2	once	TRBV19	.	CASSERYGYTF	TGTGCCAGTAGCGAGAGATATGGCTACACCTTC
TRBJ1-1	.	TRBV30	TRBD1	CACPTGRTEAFF	TGTGCCTGCCCGACAGGGCGCACTGAAGCTTTCTTT
TRBJ2-5	.	TRBV10-2	.	CASGGPGKETQYF	TGCGCCAGCGGGGGCCCTGGAAAAGAGACCCAGTACTTC
TRBJ2-7	.	TRBV11-3	TRBD2	CASRSGGAVYEQYF	TGTGCCAGCAGAAGCGGGGGAGCGGTCTACGAGCAGTACTTC
TRBJ1-2	.	TRBV6-5	.	CASSFTRINYGYTF	TGTGCCAGCTCTTTTACCAGGATCAACTATGGCTACACCTTC
TRBJ2-7	.	TRBV10-3	TRBD2	CAISDTGLEAYEQYF	TGTGCCATCAGTGATACGGGACTAGAAGCCTACGAGCAGTACTTC
TRBJ1-4	.	TRBV19	TRBD1	CASSISGGRGEKLFF	TGTGCCAGTAGTATATCAGGGGGCCGCGGTGAAAAACTGTTTTTT
TRBJ2-7	.	TRBV5-6	TRBD1	CASSFKTGIYEQYF	TGTGCCAGCAGCTTTAAGACAGGGATCTACGAGCAGTACTTC
TRBJ2-3	.	TRBV7-9	TRBD2	CASSAPGTSGREDTQYF	TGTGCCAGCAGCGCCCCCGGGACTAGCGGGAGGGAAGATACGCAGTATTTT
TRBJ2-2	.	TRBV5-6	TRBD2	CASSLFGGRASVTGELFF	TGTGCCAGCAGCTTGTTTGGCGGGAGGGCCTCGGTCACCGGGGAGCTGTTTTTT
TRBJ2-5	.	TRBV6-2/TRBV6-3	.	CASSFILDSHFLETQYF	TGTGCCAGCAGTTTCATTCTAGACAGCCACTTTTTAGAGACCCAGTACTTC
TRBJ2-6	.	TRBV4-3	TRBD2	CASSEQGGPGANVLTF	TGCGCCAGCAGCGAGCAGGGAGGGCCTGGGGCCAACGTCCTGACTTTC
TRBJ1-2	few	TRBV27	TRBD1	CASSPYPPGGGGYTF	TGTGCCAGCAGTCCCTACCCTCCAGGGGGTGGGGGCTACACCTTC
TRBJ1-2	once	TRBV9	TRBD1	CASSPQTGPYGYTF	TGTGCCAGCAGCCCCCAGACAGGGCCCTATGGCTACACCTTC
TRBJ2-3	.	TRBV28	TRBD2	CATTVPSGRTDTQYF	TGTGCCACCACAGTACCTAGCGGGCGCACAGATACGCAGTATTTT
TRBJ1-3	.	TRBV2	.	CASRSGISGNTIYF	TGTGCCAGCAGATCAGGAATCTCTGGAAACACCATATATTTT
TRBJ1-1	.	TRBV6-2/TRBV6-3	TRBD1	CASSFDRVNMNTEAFF	TGTGCCAGCAGTTTCGACAGGGTCAATATGAACACTGAAGCTTTCTTT
TRBJ1-6	few	TRBV6-6	TRBD1	CASSDDRVSSPLHF	TGTGCCAGCAGTGACGACAGGGTATCTTCACCCCTCCACTTT
TRBJ2-2	.	TRBV6-4	TRBD2	CASSDCLAGVRFNTGELFF	TGTGCCAGCAGTGATTGTTTGGCGGGAGTCCGTTTTAACACCGGGGAGCTGTTTTTT
TRBJ1-1	.	TRBV7-2	TRBD1	CASSLQRTGVGAFF	TGTGCCAGCAGCCTACAACGGACAGGGGTGGGCGCTTTCTTT
TRBJ1-4	.	TRBV19	TRBD1	CASRRDRVKEKLFF	TGTGCCAGTAGACGGGACAGGGTTAAAGAAAAACTGTTTTTT
TRBJ2-1	.	TRBV28	TRBD2	CASRLGLASNEQFF	TGTGCCAGCAGACTGGGACTAGCTAGCAATGAGCAGTTCTTC
TRBJ2-7	few	TRBV29-1	.	CSAQGLSPEQYF	TGCAGCGCCCAGGGGTTGTCCCCCGAGCAGTACTTC
TRBJ1-2	.	TRBV7-6	.	CAPWGVGWVDYGYTF	TGTGCCCCATGGGGGGTTGGTTGGGTTGACTATGGCTACACCTTC
TRBJ1-6	.	TRBV19	TRBD1	CASGTQGSYSPLHF	TGTGCCAGTGGGACACAGGGGTCTTATTCACCCCTCCACTTT
TRBJ1-4	.	TRBV7-9	.	CASSFFTTNEKLFF	TGTGCCAGCAGCTTTTTTACAACTAATGAAAAACTGTTTTTT
TRBJ1-3	.	TRBV27	.	CASSPHASSGNTIYF	TGTGCCAGCAGTCCACATGCTAGCTCTGGAAACACCATATATTTT
TRBJ2-1	.	TRBV24-1	.	CATSDRGASSYNEQFF	TGTGCCACCAGTGATCGCGGGGCGAGCTCCTACAATGAGCAGTTCTTC